A single sample gave rise to the 27 T cell receptor beta chains below, sequenced in a study of cytomegalovirus exposure and HLA in healthy donors. Amplification used 60 Vbeta primers and 13 Jbeta primers. Assay: immunoSEQ multiplex PCR; the TCRdb copy retains only in-frame clones and omits some. In the table there are 200,000 to 250,000 clones, around 75% of which are singletons. The sequenced sample consisted of PBMCs. These receptors were collected from a woman younger than 45 in good health and CMV-seronegative.

The J gene is TRBJ1-1, the V gene TRBV27, with a possible D match to TRBD1 (5 bases). This CDR3 is 15 amino acids long. Germline lookup yields CDR1 MNHEY and CDR2 SMNVEV (reference sequence). Trimming pared 4 bases from V and 0 bases from J, leaving 12 bases between. Here the CDR3 DNA reads TGTGCCAGCAGTTCTACAGGTAGCATGAACACTGAAGCTTTCTTT. Its translation: CASSSTGSMNTEAFF.

The V and J genes are TRBV7-6 and TRBJ2-3, with 15 positions matching TRBD2. The germline V gene encodes CDR1 SGHVS and CDR2 FNYEAQ. There are 19 residues in the CDR3. V lost 7 bases and J lost 3; bases outside the gene matches: 14. As DNA, the CDR3 is TGTGCCAGCATCCATCGGACTAGCGGGAGGGCCTTAGCGACAGATACGCAGTATTTT. Residues: CASIHRTSGRALATDTQYF. Together with reference TRBV7-6 and TRBJ2-3, the CDR3 gives the full variable domain: GAGVSQSPRYKVTKRGQDVALRCDPISGHVSLYWYRQALGQGPEFLTYFNYEAQQDKSGLPNDRFSAERPEGSISTLTIQRTEQRDSAMYRCASIHRTSGRALATDTQYFGPGTRLTVL.

The chain has TRBV27 and TRBJ2-7, with 8 bases aligning to TRBD1. CDR1 is MNHEY, CDR2 SMNVEV, per germline (reference sequence). V trimming: 3 bases; J trimming: 2 bases; junction bases outside the gene matches: 3. The CDR3 sequence is 14 residues long. The CDR3: CASSLDRVTYEQYF. CDR3 nucleotides: TGTGCCAGCAGTTTGGACAGGGTGACCTACGAGCAGTACTTC.

V and J are TRBV13 and TRBJ1-5; no reliable D call. CDR1 and CDR2 (germline): PRHDT, FYEKMQ (reference sequence). Trimming shortened V by 0 bases and J by 7 bases, and 10 bases separated the two germline ends. The CDR3 is 14 amino acids. The CDR3 bases are TGTGCCAGCAGCTTAGGATACAATAACCAGCCCCAGCATTTT. Translating it yields CASSLGYNNQPQHF.

This chain uses TRBV15 with TRBJ1-2; TRBD1 aligns across 9 bases. V shed 0 bases and J 7 bases; nucleotides not matched to a gene: 6. This CDR3 spans 15 amino acids. Germline CDR1 LNHNV, CDR2 YYDKDF (reference sequence). CDR3 in amino acids: CATSRDGRTGAGYTF. As DNA, the CDR3 is TGTGCCACCAGCAGAGATGGTAGGACAGGGGCTGGCTACACCTTC.

J is TRBJ1-1 and V is TRBV7-8, with 7 bases identical to TRBD1. The germline V gene has CDR1 SGHVS and CDR2 FQNEAQ. J was trimmed by 0 bases and V by 1 base; bases with no gene match: 11. This CDR3 contains 18 residues. CDR3 sequence (DNA): TGTGCCAGCAGCTTAGTAGGCGGGACAGCTTATATGAACACTGAAGCTTTCTTT. This sequence encodes CASSLVGGTAYMNTEAFF. The variable domain in full, with the rest retrieved from reference TRBV7-8 and TRBJ1-1, is GAGVSQSPRYKVAKRGQDVALRCDPISGHVSLFWYQQALGQGPEFLTYFQNEAQLDKSGLPSDRFFAERPEGSVSTLKIQRTQQEDSAVYLCASSLVGGTAYMNTEAFFGQGTRLTVV.

The table lists this clone with a count of one. At one of its ends the junction is not consistent with the germline gene, which may arise from a read error. Other nucleotide sequences in the sample specify the same CDR3. V is TRBV7-9 and J is TRBJ1-1; D might be TRBD1 (5 bases). This CDR3 is 16 amino acids long. Germline V CDR1 and CDR2: SEHNR, FQNEAQ (reference sequence). This CDR3 is CSSSSLGEGGDTEAFF. CDR3 DNA sequence: TGTTCCAGCAGCTCCTTGGGGGAGGGAGGTGACACTGAAGCTTTCTTT.

This clone has only a few counts. Other nucleotide sequences in the sample specify the same CDR3. The genes are TRBV7-9 and TRBJ2-7; 7 nucleotides line up with TRBD1. Germline CDR1 SEHNR, CDR2 FQNEAQ (reference sequence). This CDR3 spans 13 amino acids. Trimming removed 5 bases from V and 1 base from J; junction bases left unmatched: 2. The CDR3 loop is CASSPGQSYEQYF. The CDR3 DNA reads as TGTGCCAGCAGCCCGGGACAGTCCTACGAGCAGTACTTC.

The chain is built from TRBV5-6 and TRBJ1-2; 7 bases fit TRBD1. The V segment lost 4 bases and the J segment 2 bases; nucleotides outside the gene matches: 8. Germline V CDR1 and CDR2: SGHDT, YYEEEE. The CDR3 is 15 residues long. The chain's CDR3 is CASSGGTAINYGYTF. As DNA, the CDR3 is TGTGCCAGCAGCGGAGGGACAGCGATAAACTATGGCTACACCTTC.

This chain connects TRBV7-9 to TRBJ2-5; D unresolved. The CDR3 runs to 14 residues. Germline V gives CDR1 SEHNR, CDR2 FQNEAQ (reference sequence). V was pared by 2 bases and J by 5 bases, with 12 bases between. Here the CDR3 reads CASSLRLSDETQYF. For the CDR3, the DNA is TGTGCCAGCAGCTTACGTTTGAGCGATGAGACCCAGTACTTC.

This clone was seen a handful of times. One base away lies a much larger clone, so this may be a sequencing read error. The chain joins TRBV5-6 to TRBJ2-2; D possibly corresponds to TRBD1 (6 bases). Trimming cost V 2 bases and J 3 bases, with 14 bases left between them. This CDR3 comprises 16 residues. Germline assignment: CDR1 SGHDT and CDR2 YYEEEE. CDR3 region: CASSFTGNWHTGELFF. In nucleotides, the CDR3 is TGTGCCAGCAGCTTTACAGGGAACTGGCACACCGGGGAGCTGTTTTTT.

The genes are TRBV30 and TRBJ1-3; possible D gene TRBD1, 5 bases. The V gene's germline CDR1 is GTSNPN and CDR2 SVGIG (reference sequence). This CDR3 has 16 amino acids. V lost 0 bases and J lost 0, with 12 bases in between. The DNA of the CDR3 is TGTGCCTGGAGTGTTACGGGACTGTCCTCTGGAAACACCATATATTTT. Translation gives CAWSVTGLSSGNTIYF.

About this clone: Other nucleotide sequences from this sample produce the same CDR3. This sequence joins TRBV11-2 and TRBJ2-1, with TRBD2 matching 8 bases. The V segment lost 0 bases and the J segment 8 bases; nucleotides outside the gene matches: 9. This CDR3 has 16 residues. CDR1 and CDR2 from the germline V gene are SGHAT and FQNNGV. The CDR3 DNA reads TGTGCCAGCAGCTTAGATCTGCCGGGAGGGTCCGATGAGCAGTTCTTC. Its translation is CASSLDLPGGSDEQFF.

V and J are TRBV15 and TRBJ2-4; D unresolved. V lost 0 bases and J lost 0, with 15 bases in between. The V gene's germline CDR1 is LNHNV and CDR2 YYDKDF (reference sequence). The CDR3 consists of 18 residues. CDR3 sequence: CATSREGKRPLAKNIQYF. For the CDR3, the DNA is TGTGCCACCAGCAGAGAGGGCAAACGGCCCCTAGCCAAAAACATTCAGTACTTC.

CDR3 bases: TGTGCCTGGAGTGGACTAGCGGGAGCGGGCGGGGAGCTGTTTTTT. It encodes CAWSGLAGAGGELFF. This sequence joins TRBV30 and TRBJ2-2, with TRBD2 identical over 12 bases. The CDR3 spans 15 residues. Germline trimming cut 1 base from V and 7 bases from J; bases unmatched to any gene: 4. Germline CDR1 reads GTSNPN; CDR2 reads SVGIG (reference sequence).

V is TRBV7-8 and J is TRBJ1-1; the D is unclear. The CDR3 consists of 15 residues. Germline values: CDR1 SGHVS, CDR2 FQNEAQ. V was trimmed by 2 bases and J by 1 base, leaving 11 bases between them. Written as DNA, the CDR3 is TGTGCCAGCAGCTTATCTCCATGGGCGAACACTGAAGCTTTCTTT. It specifies CASSLSPWANTEAFF.

The genes are TRBV11-1 and TRBJ2-7, with 9 bases identical to TRBD1. Per germline, CDR1 SGHAT and CDR2 FQDESV (reference sequence). V trimming: 1 base; J trimming: 3 bases; junction bases outside the gene matches: 4. CDR3 length equals 15 residues. The CDR3 DNA follows: TGTGCCAGCAGCTTAGAGGTGGGACAGGGCTACGAGCAGTACTTC. Translation: CASSLEVGQGYEQYF.

This chain links TRBV7-9 with TRBJ1-1, with TRBD1 as a possible D gene (5 bases). The CDR3 has 14 amino acids. Trimming left V 5 bases short and J 0 bases short, with 10 bases between. Germline lookup yields CDR1 SEHNR and CDR2 FQNEAQ (reference sequence). For the CDR3, the DNA is TGTGCCAGCAGCCTACAGGTTATGAACACTGAAGCTTTCTTT. Translation: CASSLQVMNTEAFF.

V and J are TRBV7-2 and TRBJ2-7; a weak D match, TRBD1 (7 bases). Germline V gene data show CDR1 as SGHTA and CDR2 as FQGNSA. The CDR3 contains 15 residues. The V end lost 0 bases, the J end lost 1 base, and 10 bases lay between the germline ends. The CDR3 bases are TGTGCCAGCAGCTTAGCGGCGGGACAGTCCTACGAGCAGTACTTC. This translates into CASSLAAGQSYEQYF.

The chain's CDR3 is CASSQEEAGGETQYF. CDR3 DNA: TGTGCCAGCAGCCAAGAAGAAGCCGGGGGGGAGACCCAGTACTTC. J is TRBJ2-5 and V is TRBV4-2; 7 nucleotides match TRBD2. Germline V gene sequence: CDR1 LGHNA, CDR2 YNFKEQ. With 0 bases clipped from V and 5 bases from J, the junction kept 6 bases outside the gene matches. The length of the CDR3 is 15 residues.

CDR3 loop: CASSPEMVEKLFF. CDR3 in DNA: TGTGCCAGCTCACCCGAGATGGTCGAAAAACTGTTTTTT. The J gene is TRBJ1-4, the V gene TRBV18; D gene ambiguous. Trimming stripped 3 bases from V and 8 bases from J, with 10 bases between. The CDR3 spans 13 residues. Germline CDR1 reads KGHSH; CDR2 reads LQKENI.

V and J are TRBV30 and TRBJ2-7, with 9 nucleotides matching TRBD1. This CDR3 contains 13 residues. Germline V gene sequence: CDR1 GTSNPN, CDR2 SVGIG (reference sequence). In DNA, the CDR3 is TGTGCGCGTTCCGGGACAGGGAAGTACGAGCAGTACTTC. Translated: CARSGTGKYEQYF. Full variable domain (outside the CDR3, taken from reference TRBV30 and TRBJ2-7): SQTIHQWPATLVQPVGSPLSLECTVEGTSNPNLYWYRQAAGRGLQLLFYSVGIGQISSEVPQNLSASRPQDRQFILSSKKLLLSDSGFYLCARSGTGKYEQYFGPGTRLTVT.

This sequence joins TRBV9 and TRBJ2-7, with 10 bases fitting TRBD2. There are 16 residues in the CDR3. Trimming took 4 bases from V and 2 from J; bases not matched to a gene: 9. Germline V gene sequence: CDR1 SGDLS, CDR2 YYNGEE. The CDR3 spells CASSSGTSVTTYEQYF. The CDR3 bases are TGTGCCAGCAGCTCCGGGACTAGCGTAACCACCTACGAGCAGTACTTC. Based on the CDR3 plus reference TRBV9 and TRBJ2-7, the full variable domain is DSGVTQTPKHLITATGQRVTLRCSPRSGDLSVYWYQQSLDQGLQFLIQYYNGEERAKGNILERFSAQQFPDLHSELNLSSLELGDSALYFCASSSGTSVTTYEQYFGPGTRLTVT.

The V call is TRBV15, the J call TRBJ2-1; 11 bases align to TRBD2. This CDR3 is 19 amino acids long. Trimming at V came to 7 bases and at J to 2 bases, leaving 16 bases not matched to a gene. Looked up from germline, CDR1 is LNHNV and CDR2 is YYDKDF (reference sequence). In nucleotides, the CDR3 is TGTGCCACCATCAACGGACTAGCGGGTGTCGATAAAGCCTACAATGAGCAGTTCTTC. Protein product: CATINGLAGVDKAYNEQFF.

The sample holds a few counts of this clone. This chain links TRBV5-1 with TRBJ1-1; D remains unclear. CDR3 size: 13 residues. With 4 bases removed from V and 2 bases from J, the gap between germline ends came to 9 bases. Germline V gives CDR1 SGHRS, CDR2 YFSETQ. The CDR3 bases are TGCGCCAGCAGCCGAGCCTCAAACACTGAAGCTTTCTTT. This gives the protein CASSRASNTEAFF.

The CDR3, as DNA: TGTGCCAGCAGTTACCGGGACAGAAAGAATAATGGCTACACCTTC. This gives the protein CASSYRDRKNNGYTF. The chain links TRBV6-5 to TRBJ1-2; 7 bases match TRBD1. CDR1 and CDR2 from the germline V gene are MNHEY and SVGAGI. The CDR3 consists of 15 residues. After removal of 2 bases from V and 6 bases from J, the junction contained 9 bases not matched to a gene.

The chain uses TRBV5-1 and TRBJ2-5; 7 bases are shared with TRBD2. This CDR3 is built from 15 residues. Trimming at V came to 1 base and at J to 2 bases, leaving 5 bases not matched to a gene. CDR1 is SGHRS and CDR2 is YFSETQ in the germline V gene. This CDR3 reads CASSLTGGGQETQYF. The CDR3 DNA reads as TGCGCCAGCAGCTTGACTGGGGGGGGTCAAGAGACCCAGTACTTC.